Presented here are 27 T cell receptor beta chains from one specimen sequenced in a study of T cells in tuberculosis. TCRdb keeps only in-frame clones here, not all; method: immunoSEQ multiplex PCR. Of around 33,000 clones in the sample, around 90% were seen once. Material for sequencing was PBMCs. The origin of the receptors is a donor under 30 with latent tuberculosis or without tuberculosis infection. Some clones in this sample may be carry-over from other donors' samples.

The V and J genes are TRBV7-8 and TRBJ2-1; D is perhaps TRBD1 (5 bases). Germline V CDR1 and CDR2: SGHVS, FQNEAQ. Trimming left V 1 base short and J 7 bases short, with 5 bases between. The CDR3 covers 12 residues. DNA for the CDR3: TGTGCCAGCAGCTTAGAGGGGAATGAGCAGTTCTTC. Amino acid sequence: CASSLEGNEQFF.

The gene calls are TRBV2 and TRBJ1-2; D gene uncertain. CDR3 length: 13 residues. Germline V gene data show CDR1 as SNHLY and CDR2 as FYNNEI. Trimming removed 4 bases at V and 4 bases at J, with 10 bases between. CDR3: CASSVTGSYGYTF. The DNA of the CDR3 is TGTGCCAGCAGTGTGACTGGCAGCTATGGCTACACCTTC.

This chain links TRBV6-5 with TRBJ2-3; no firm D call. The V gene lost 2 bases and the J gene lost 6 bases, with 9 bases spanning the gap. The CDR3 is 13 amino acids. Germline assignment: CDR1 MNHEY and CDR2 SVGAGI. CDR3 sequence: CASSYNQADTQYF. DNA of the CDR3: TGTGCCAGCAGTTACAATCAGGCGGATACGCAGTATTTT.

The V gene is TRBV28, the J gene TRBJ2-7, with 8 bases aligning to TRBD1. The CDR3 is 14 amino acids. Germline trimming cut 5 bases from V and 2 bases from J; bases unmatched to any gene: 5. Germline CDR1 and CDR2: MDHEN and SYDVKM. CDR3 residues: CASSRRTGPYEQYF. DNA of the CDR3: TGTGCCAGCAGTCGAAGGACAGGGCCCTACGAGCAGTACTTC.

This clone was counted a single time. The rearrangement uses TRBV28 and TRBJ2-7; TRBD1 matches at 12 bases. The CDR3 runs 15 residues. With V trimmed by 5 bases and J by 5 bases, 7 bases remained unmatched. Germline V lookup: CDR1 MDHEN, CDR2 SYDVKM. CDR3 nucleotides: TGTGCCAGCAGTCTAGGGACAGGGGGCACCCACGAGCAGTACTTC. The encoded protein is CASSLGTGGTHEQYF.

The chain carries TRBV7-6 and TRBJ2-6, with 9 nucleotides matching TRBD2. CDR3 length: 18 amino acids. Germline CDR1 and CDR2: SGHVS and FNYEAQ. J gave up 1 base and V 5 bases, and 9 bases lay outside the gene matches. The CDR3 bases are TGTGCCAGCAGCCCAGAGACTAGCGGAAGTTCTGGGGCCAACGTCCTGACTTTC. Amino acid sequence: CASSPETSGSSGANVLTF.

This rearrangement joins TRBV28 to TRBJ1-4; 7 bases agree with TRBD1. The CDR3 is 14 residues long. The V and J ends lost 5 bases and 8 bases, in that order; junction bases with no gene match: 8. The V gene's germline CDR1 is MDHEN and CDR2 SYDVKM. CDR3 nucleotides: TGTGCCAGCAGTAACAGGGGTTTTATGGAAAAACTGTTTTTT. Translated, it gives CASSNRGFMEKLFF.

The chain is built from TRBV18 and TRBJ1-2, with D unresolved. Trimming shortened V by 3 bases and J by 5 bases, and 13 bases separated the two germline ends. The V gene's germline CDR1 is KGHSH and CDR2 LQKENI. The CDR3 covers 14 residues. The CDR3 DNA reads TGTGCCAGCTCACCCGGGAAGGGTGGTTATGGCTACACCTTC. It encodes CASSPGKGGYGYTF. The full variable domain, with the rest looked up from reference TRBV18 and TRBJ1-2, is NAGVMQNPRHLVRRRGQEARLRCSPMKGHSHVYWYRQLPEEGLKFMVYLQKENIIDESGMPKERFSAEFPKEGPSILRIQQVVRGDSAAYFCASSPGKGGYGYTFGSGTRLTVV.

This chain links TRBV19 with TRBJ2-2, with TRBD2 identical over 10 bases. V dropped 8 bases and J dropped 3; count of bases not matched to a gene: 6. This CDR3 region has 15 residues. Germline V gene lookup returns CDR1 LNHDA and CDR2 SQIVND (reference sequence). The CDR3 coding sequence is TGTGCCAGTCGTAGCGGGGGGCCCCACACCGGGGAGCTGTTTTTT. Translated: CASRSGGPHTGELFF. The variable domain in full, with the rest retrieved from reference TRBV19 and TRBJ2-2, is DGGITQSPKYLFRKEGQNVTLSCEQNLNHDAMYWYRQDPGQGLRLIYYSQIVNDFQKGDIAEGYSVSREKKESFPLTVTSAQKNPTAFYLCASRSGGPHTGELFFGEGSRLTVL.

The gene calls are TRBV2 and TRBJ2-1; 7 bases match TRBD2. The V segment lost 2 bases and the J segment 15 bases; nucleotides outside the gene matches: 10. Looked up from germline, CDR1 is SNHLY and CDR2 is FYNNEI. The CDR3 length is 13 residues. CDR3 DNA sequence: TGTGCCAGCAGTGAAAGCGGGAAAGGACCGGGGTTCTTC. This translates into CASSESGKGPGFF.

The V and J genes are TRBV10-3 and TRBJ2-7, with D possibly TRBD2 on 6 matching bases. The V and J ends lost 3 bases and 6 bases respectively, with 9 bases between them. From germline, CDR1 is ENHRY and CDR2 SYGVKD. The CDR3 has 12 amino acids. The DNA for the CDR3 is TGTGCCATCAGTGATCAGGGAGGCGAGCAGTACTTC. Translation gives CAISDQGGEQYF.

In its sample, this clone was seen once. This chain links TRBV6-1 with TRBJ1-3; TRBD1 matches at 7 bases. V shed 4 bases and J 0 bases; nucleotides not matched to a gene: 6. The germline V gene has CDR1 MNHNS and CDR2 SASEGT. The CDR3 has 16 amino acids. Written as DNA, the CDR3 is TGTGCCAGCAGTGGTCCGGGACAGCTCTCTGGAAACACCATATATTTT. This sequence encodes CASSGPGQLSGNTIYF.

This clone was picked up one time. This chain connects TRBV5-1 to TRBJ2-7, with D possibly TRBD1 on 6 matching bases. Germline V CDR1 and CDR2: SGHRS, YFSETQ. CDR3 length: 15 residues. Trimming pared 0 bases from V and 2 bases from J, leaving 12 bases between. CDR3 DNA: TGCGCCAGCAGCTTGGGAACCAGGGGCACCTACGAGCAGTACTTC. Translated, it gives CASSLGTRGTYEQYF. Complete variable domain (other parts from reference TRBV5-1 and TRBJ2-7): KAGVTQTPRYLIKTRGQQVTLSCSPISGHRSVSWYQQTPGQGLQFLFEYFSETQRNKGNFPGRFSGRQFSNSRSEMNVSTLELGDSALYLCASSLGTRGTYEQYFGPGTRLTVT.

This clone showed up just once. The genes are TRBV7-2 and TRBJ1-6; no firm D call. Germline loops: CDR1 SGHTA, CDR2 FQGNSA. This CDR3 is 15 amino acids long. V lost 2 bases to trimming and J lost 8 bases, with 13 bases between them. CDR3 protein: CASSLFEGMYSPLHF. Here the CDR3 DNA reads TGTGCCAGCAGCTTATTTGAGGGAATGTATTCACCCCTCCACTTT.

This chain joins TRBV27 and TRBJ2-7; TRBD1 matches at 7 bases. This CDR3 spans 15 amino acids. The germline gives CDR1 MNHEY, CDR2 SMNVEV (reference sequence). J was trimmed by 2 bases and V by 6 bases; bases with no gene match: 10. CDR3 in amino acids: CASRAHRGTPYEQYF. CDR3 DNA: TGTGCCAGCAGGGCGCACAGGGGAACTCCCTACGAGCAGTACTTC.

The chain couples TRBV7-9 to TRBJ2-7, with 8 bases matching TRBD2. CDR1 and CDR2 from the germline V gene are SEHNR and FQNEAQ (reference sequence). The CDR3 is made up of 14 amino acids. V lost 5 bases and J lost 3; bases outside the gene matches: 6. Here the CDR3 reads CASSPRTSIYEQYF. The CDR3 DNA sequence: TGTGCCAGCAGCCCTCGGACTAGCATCTACGAGCAGTACTTC.

This clone occurred once. The chain uses TRBV6-6 and TRBJ1-1, with TRBD1 identical over 8 bases. CDR1 and CDR2 (germline): MNHNY, SVGAGI (reference sequence). This CDR3 has 15 residues. Trimming took 0 bases from V and 5 from J; bases not matched to a gene: 5. This CDR3 is CASSYSTGVWTEAFF. The CDR3 DNA reads TGTGCCAGCAGTTACTCGACAGGGGTATGGACTGAAGCTTTCTTT.

This clone appeared a single time. The chain has TRBV5-4 and TRBJ2-5; D possibly corresponds to TRBD1 (5 bases). V was shortened by 4 bases and J by 1 base, with 11 bases between the two germline ends. Germline values: CDR1 SGHNT, CDR2 YYREEE (reference sequence). This CDR3 spans 14 amino acids. CDR3 in DNA: TGTGCCAGCAGCCCACTAACAGGCCAAGAGACCCAGTACTTC. Its translation is CASSPLTGQETQYF.

This chain connects TRBV6-1 to TRBJ1-5; D is undetermined. The germline gives CDR1 MNHNS, CDR2 SASEGT. The CDR3 runs 15 residues. The V gene lost 8 bases and the J gene lost 0 bases, with 14 bases spanning the gap. The CDR3 loop reads CASCLIRDSNQPQHF. The CDR3 bases are TGTGCCAGCTGCCTGATACGGGATAGCAATCAGCCCCAGCATTTT.

V gene TRBV6-4 combines with J gene TRBJ2-3; maybe TRBD1 (5 bases). V was shortened by 4 bases and J by 6 bases, with 11 bases between the two germline ends. The CDR3 totals 13 residues. Germline V gene sequence: CDR1 MRHNA, CDR2 SNTAGT. The CDR3 reads CASSVSTADTQYF. In nucleotides, the CDR3 is TGTGCCAGCAGTGTATCGACAGCCGATACGCAGTATTTT.

The V gene is TRBV27, the J gene TRBJ1-1; 9 nucleotides agree with TRBD1. Germline V lookup: CDR1 MNHEY, CDR2 SMNVEV (reference sequence). The CDR3 spans 14 residues. The ends lost 7 bases at V and 5 bases at J; junction bases unmatched: 8. CDR3 amino acids: CASKAGTGLTEAFF. The DNA for the CDR3 is TGTGCCAGCAAAGCCGGGACAGGGCTGACTGAAGCTTTCTTT.

V usage is TRBV28 and J usage is TRBJ2-7; D remains ambiguous. The CDR3 has 13 residues. V lost 11 bases and J 1 base, leaving 15 bases between the germline ends. CDR1 is MDHEN and CDR2 is SYDVKM in the germline V gene. This CDR3 is CAGMRPGSYEQYF. The CDR3 coding sequence is TGTGCCGGAATGCGGCCCGGTTCCTACGAGCAGTACTTC.

This clone appeared once. The chain uses TRBV7-9 and TRBJ2-1; weak D call: TRBD2 (5 bases). The germline gives CDR1 SEHNR, CDR2 FQNEAQ (reference sequence). Between the trimmed V and J ends, which lost 8 bases and 10 bases, there was a span of 18 bases. CDR3 size: 13 residues. CDR3 DNA sequence: TGTGCCAGCGGCGTCTCCTCGAGGGAGGAGCAGTTCTTC. Its translation is CASGVSSREEQFF.

This chain uses TRBV6-5 with TRBJ2-1; the match to TRBD1 covers 7 bases. CDR3 size: 12 residues. Losses at the gene ends were 2 bases for V and 10 bases for J; bases not matched to a gene: 2. In germline, CDR1 is MNHEY, CDR2 SVGAGI. CDR3 sequence reads: CASSYPRGEQFF. The CDR3 DNA reads as TGTGCCAGCAGTTACCCCAGGGGGGAGCAGTTCTTC.

This chain joins TRBV5-1 and TRBJ2-7; 9 bases line up with TRBD1. V was clipped by 2 bases and J by 6 bases; unmatched bases: 9. The CDR3 extends over 15 amino acids. CDR1 and CDR2 (germline): SGHRS, YFSETQ. CDR3 in amino acids: CASSLRTGEGREQYF. The CDR3 DNA sequence: TGCGCCAGCAGCTTACGGACAGGGGAGGGACGCGAGCAGTACTTC.

The chain is built from TRBV25-1 and TRBJ1-2; 9 bases line up with TRBD1. V was pared by 6 bases and J by 4 bases, with 6 bases of the junction left unmatched. The CDR3 is 14 amino acids. The germline V gene has CDR1 MGHDK and CDR2 SYGVNS. This CDR3 reads CASRDTGGGYGYTF. CDR3 in DNA: TGTGCCAGCAGGGATACAGGGGGCGGCTATGGCTACACCTTC.

The V call is TRBV14, the J call TRBJ2-7; a weak D match, TRBD2 (6 bases). The CDR3 length is 12 residues. CDR1 SGHDN and CDR2 FVKESK come from the germline V gene. V shed 4 bases and J shed 3 bases, with 7 bases lying between them. The CDR3 nucleotides are TGTGCCAGCAGCCTTAGCGGCTACGAGCAGTACTTC. It codes for CASSLSGYEQYF.